These 25 T cell receptor beta chains share one sample of origin, sequenced in a study of OX40 agonist ivuxolimab in advanced cancers. Assay used: immunoSEQ multiplex PCR; TCRdb lists only in-frame clones, some missing. The sample has about 62,000 clones, 85% to 95% seen once. The sequenced sample was CD4+ or CD8+ T cells sorted from blood, obtained in a trial of the OX40 agonist ivuxolimab. These receptors all stem from an adult with an advanced solid tumor such as melanoma, head and neck, liver or kidney cancer.

This chain connects TRBV9 to TRBJ1-6, with D perhaps matching TRBD1 (5 bases). From germline, CDR1 is SGDLS and CDR2 YYNGEE. The V end was cut by 0 bases, the J end by 8 bases, with 12 bases between. The CDR3 is 15 amino acids. CDR3 in DNA: TGTGCCAGCAGCGTAGATGGAGGGGCGGATTCACCCCTCCACTTT. Its protein product is CASSVDGGADSPLHF.

As DNA, the CDR3 is TGTGCCAGCAGTCGGACTAGCGGCGAGCAGTACTTC. Protein product: CASSRTSGEQYF. The chain combines TRBV6-1 with TRBJ2-7; 10 nucleotides line up with TRBD2. This CDR3 spans 12 amino acids. The J segment lost 6 bases and the V segment lost 5 bases, leaving 1 base of the junction unmatched. Germline CDR1 is MNHNS and CDR2 is SASEGT.

The chain combines TRBV29-1 with TRBJ2-3; 8 positions match TRBD2. Trimming took 3 bases from V and 4 from J; bases not matched to a gene: 6. The CDR3 has 14 amino acids. Germline values: CDR1 SQVTM, CDR2 ANQGSEA. CDR3 protein: CSVDPAGVSDTQYF. The CDR3, as DNA: TGCAGCGTTGATCCAGCGGGAGTCTCAGATACGCAGTATTTT.

This chain uses TRBV19 with TRBJ1-3; 7 bases are shared with TRBD1. Germline CDR1 and CDR2: LNHDA and SQIVND (reference sequence). This CDR3 region has 17 residues. The V and J ends lost 4 bases and 4 bases, in that order; junction bases with no gene match: 13. The CDR3 loop reads CASSTRGGRGYGNTIYF. CDR3 nucleotides: TGTGCCAGTAGTACCCGTGGAGGCAGGGGGTACGGAAACACCATATATTTT.

The chain employs TRBV15 and TRBJ2-6; D is perhaps TRBD1 or TRBD2 (5 bases each). Germline assignment: CDR1 LNHNV and CDR2 YYDKDF (reference sequence). This CDR3 region has 18 residues. With 5 bases removed from V and 0 bases from J, the gap between germline ends came to 17 bases. DNA for the CDR3: TGTGCCACCAGCGCACACGGGGACGGACTCTCTGGGGCCAACGTCCTGACTTTC. It specifies CATSAHGDGLSGANVLTF.

This sequence joins TRBV19 and TRBJ2-5, with D perhaps matching TRBD2 (6 bases). Near its end, the DNA agrees better with TRBJ2-7, so the J call may be wrong. Germline V gene data show CDR1 as LNHDA and CDR2 as SQIVND (reference sequence). The CDR3 contains 17 residues. CDR3 residues: CASSTFSSRDWTYEQYF. The CDR3 bases are TGTGCCAGTAGTACGTTCAGCTCCCGGGACTGGACCTACGAGCAGTACTTC.

This rearrangement joins TRBV19 to TRBJ2-7; 10 positions agree with TRBD2. This CDR3 region has 15 residues. Per the germline V gene, CDR1 is LNHDA and CDR2 is SQIVND (reference sequence). The V segment lost 4 bases and the J segment 3 bases; nucleotides outside the gene matches: 6. The CDR3 sequence is CASSTPGLAFYEQYF. The DNA of the CDR3 is TGTGCCAGTAGTACCCCGGGACTAGCGTTCTACGAGCAGTACTTC.

The chain combines TRBV11-2 with TRBJ1-5, with 8 bases that match TRBD1. The CDR3 runs to 15 residues. Germline V gives CDR1 SGHAT, CDR2 FQNNGV. V lost 5 bases to trimming and J lost 2 bases; unmatched junction nucleotides: 5. The CDR3, as DNA: TGTGCCAGCAGCCAAGCGGGACAGGGCAATCAGCCCCAGCATTTT. The encoded protein is CASSQAGQGNQPQHF.

This chain uses TRBV9 with TRBJ2-3; D is possibly TRBD1 or TRBD2 (5 bases each). This CDR3 comprises 12 residues. Germline assignment: CDR1 SGDLS and CDR2 YYNGEE. V was cut by 5 bases and J by 9 bases, with 13 bases left in between. CDR3 residues: CASRGDTKTQYF. In DNA form, the CDR3 reads TGTGCCAGCAGGGGGGATACTAAAACGCAGTATTTT.

The J gene is TRBJ1-2, the V gene TRBV13; weak D call: TRBD1 (6 bases). The V end lost 0 bases, the J end lost 8 bases, and 13 bases lay between the germline ends. In germline, CDR1 is PRHDT, CDR2 FYEKMQ (reference sequence). This CDR3 spans 14 amino acids. CDR3 DNA sequence: TGTGCCAGCAGCTTAGGCCTCGAGGGGGACGGCTACACCTTC. Translation gives CASSLGLEGDGYTF.

This chain uses TRBV2 with TRBJ2-2; D gene uncertain. Trimming took off 8 bases at V and 5 bases at J, with 3 bases between the two ends. CDR3 length: 10 amino acids. Germline V lookup: CDR1 SNHLY, CDR2 FYNNEI. CDR3: CASATGELFF. DNA of the CDR3: TGTGCCAGCGCAACCGGGGAGCTGTTTTTT.

The rearrangement links TRBV7-9 to TRBJ2-1; 9 positions agree with TRBD1. J gave up 8 bases and V 5 bases, and 7 bases lay outside the gene matches. The germline V gene encodes CDR1 SEHNR and CDR2 FQNEAQ (reference sequence). This CDR3 contains 14 residues. This CDR3 reads CASSPRDRADEQFF. CDR3 coding DNA: TGTGCCAGCAGCCCACGGGACAGGGCTGATGAGCAGTTCTTC.

The chain employs TRBV4-1 and TRBJ2-2, with TRBD1 identical over 9 bases. Germline CDR1 and CDR2: MGHRA and YSYEKL. The V segment lost 2 bases and the J segment 1 base; nucleotides outside the gene matches: 8. The CDR3 is made up of 18 amino acids. CDR3 coding DNA: TGCGCCAGCAGCCAACCCTCCACAGGGGGCTGGAACACCGGGGAGCTGTTTTTT. This encodes CASSQPSTGGWNTGELFF.

This sequence joins TRBV2 and TRBJ1-2; TRBD1 matches at 9 bases. Germline-derived CDR1 and CDR2 are SNHLY and FYNNEI. V was clipped by 6 bases and J by 3 bases; unmatched bases: 2. The CDR3 covers 13 residues. CDR3 DNA sequence: TGTGCCAGCAGCGGGACAGGGTACTATGGCTACACCTTC. This translates into CASSGTGYYGYTF.

The chain couples TRBV19 to TRBJ2-5; 9 bases agree with TRBD2. J was trimmed by 5 bases and V by 4 bases; bases with no gene match: 8. The CDR3 extends over 15 amino acids. The V gene's germline CDR1 is LNHDA and CDR2 SQIVND (reference sequence). CDR3 in amino acids: CASSTSGGLGETQYF. CDR3 coding DNA: TGTGCCAGTAGTACGAGCGGGGGGCTGGGGGAGACCCAGTACTTC.

The chain couples TRBV30 to TRBJ1-2; D is undetermined. The CDR3 spans 11 residues. The germline gives CDR1 GTSNPN, CDR2 SVGIG (reference sequence). Trimming pared 1 base from V and 7 bases from J, leaving 7 bases between. CDR3 in DNA: TGTGCCTGGAGTGATGGGCTTGGCTACACCTTC. It is translated as CAWSDGLGYTF.

The chain joins TRBV2 to TRBJ2-7; no reliable D call. CDR1 and CDR2 (germline): SNHLY, FYNNEI. V lost 4 bases to trimming and J lost 6 bases, with 4 bases between them. This CDR3 has 10 amino acids. The DNA of the CDR3 is TGTGCCAGCAGTGGCACCGAGCAGTACTTC. It codes for CASSGTEQYF.

This clone showed up just once. V is TRBV4-1 and J is TRBJ1-1; 9 bases are a match to TRBD1. This CDR3 spans 19 amino acids. With 5 bases clipped from V and 3 bases from J, the junction kept 19 bases outside the gene matches. The germline V gene has CDR1 MGHRA and CDR2 YSYEKL. Written as DNA, the CDR3 is TGCGCCAGCAGCGAACAACCCCCGGGACAGGGCTGGGTTGACACTGAAGCTTTCTTT. It specifies CASSEQPPGQGWVDTEAFF.

About this clone itself: Different DNA sequences within this sample yield the same CDR3. CDR3 region: CASSVGPSYEQYF. As DNA, the CDR3 is TGTGCCAGCAGCGTGGGTCCTTCCTACGAGCAGTACTTC. The rearrangement joins TRBV9 to TRBJ2-7; D is unresolved. The germline CDR1 and CDR2 sequences are SGDLS and YYNGEE. The CDR3 is made up of 13 amino acids. V was trimmed by 2 bases and J by 1 base, leaving 7 bases between them.

The V call is TRBV5-4, the J call TRBJ1-1; 7 nucleotides agree with TRBD1. The CDR3 runs 13 residues. V lost 4 bases and J lost 4; bases outside the gene matches: 4. Germline V CDR1 and CDR2: SGHNT, YYREEE (reference sequence). The CDR3 loop reads CASSPDRATEAFF. DNA of the CDR3: TGTGCCAGCAGCCCCGACAGGGCCACTGAAGCTTTCTTT.

V gene TRBV19 combines with J gene TRBJ2-2, with 12 positions matching TRBD2. The CDR3 consists of 16 residues. Looked up from germline, CDR1 is LNHDA and CDR2 is SQIVND (reference sequence). J was trimmed by 5 bases and V by 4 bases; bases with no gene match: 5. The CDR3 region is CASSTLAGGRTGELFF. The CDR3 DNA reads as TGTGCCAGTAGTACGCTAGCGGGGGGGCGAACCGGGGAGCTGTTTTTT.

This chain uses TRBV12-1 with TRBJ1-4. TRBV12-1 is listed as a pseudogene. CDR3 length: 16 residues. CDR3 region: CASSPLMKDLNEKLFF. CDR3 bases: TGTGCCAGCAGCCCCCTAATGAAGGACCTTAATGAAAAACTGTTTTTT.

V is TRBV27 and J is TRBJ2-7, with a possible D match to TRBD2 (5 bases). V was shortened by 6 bases and J by 7 bases, with 16 bases between the two germline ends. Germline V lookup: CDR1 MNHEY, CDR2 SMNVEV (reference sequence). The CDR3 is 13 residues long. The CDR3 sequence is CASSPGNPREQYF. For the CDR3, the DNA is TGTGCCAGCAGCCCGGGGAATCCGAGGGAGCAGTACTTC.

The chain links TRBV6-6 to TRBJ2-5; 7 bases are a match to TRBD2. The CDR3 contains 13 residues. CDR1 MNHNY and CDR2 SVGAGI come from the germline V gene (reference sequence). With 5 bases clipped from V and 5 bases from J, the junction kept 5 bases outside the gene matches. The CDR3 DNA is TGTGCCAGCAGTAAAGCGGGATGGGAGACCCAGTACTTC. Protein product: CASSKAGWETQYF.

This chain links TRBV28 with TRBJ2-1, with D perhaps being TRBD1 or TRBD2 (6 bases each). The V end lost 3 bases, the J end lost 9 bases, and 18 bases lay between the germline ends. Germline CDR1 reads MDHEN; CDR2 reads SYDVKM. This CDR3 has 15 residues. The CDR3 sequence: CASSFRGPRVGEQFF. The CDR3 DNA follows: TGTGCCAGCAGTTTTCGGGGGCCCCGGGTGGGTGAGCAGTTCTTC.